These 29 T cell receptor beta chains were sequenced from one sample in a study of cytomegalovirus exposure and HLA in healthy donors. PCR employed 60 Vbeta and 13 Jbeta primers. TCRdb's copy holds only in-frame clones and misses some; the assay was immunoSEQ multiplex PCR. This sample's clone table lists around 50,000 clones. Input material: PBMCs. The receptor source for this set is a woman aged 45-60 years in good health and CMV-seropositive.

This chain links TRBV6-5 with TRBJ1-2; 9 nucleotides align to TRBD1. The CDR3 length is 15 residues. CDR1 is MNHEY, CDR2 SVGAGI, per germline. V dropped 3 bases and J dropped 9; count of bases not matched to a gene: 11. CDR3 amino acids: CASSYHGQGLLSYTF. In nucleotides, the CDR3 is TGTGCCAGCAGTTATCACGGACAGGGGTTACTGAGCTACACCTTC.

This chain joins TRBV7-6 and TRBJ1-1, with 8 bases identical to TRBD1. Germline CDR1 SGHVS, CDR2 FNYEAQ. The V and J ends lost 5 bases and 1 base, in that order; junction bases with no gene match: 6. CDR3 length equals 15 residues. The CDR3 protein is CASSPWTGKNTEAFF. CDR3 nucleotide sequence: TGTGCCAGCAGCCCATGGACAGGGAAGAACACTGAAGCTTTCTTT.

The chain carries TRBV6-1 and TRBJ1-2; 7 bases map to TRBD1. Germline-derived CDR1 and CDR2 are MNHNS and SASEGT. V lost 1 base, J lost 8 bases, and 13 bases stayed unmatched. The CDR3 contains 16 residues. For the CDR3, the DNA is TGTGCCAGCAGTGAAGGTCTAGGGGGCCGGCAAGGGGGCTACACCTTC. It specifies CASSEGLGGRQGGYTF.

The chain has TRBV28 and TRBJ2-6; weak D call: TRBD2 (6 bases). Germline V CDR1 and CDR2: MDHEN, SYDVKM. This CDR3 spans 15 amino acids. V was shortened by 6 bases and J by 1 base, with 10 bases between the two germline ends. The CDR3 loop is CASRRAGSGANVLTF. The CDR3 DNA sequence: TGTGCCAGCAGGCGGGCGGGATCTGGGGCCAACGTCCTGACTTTC. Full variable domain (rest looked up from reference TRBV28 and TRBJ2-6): DVKVTQSSRYLVKRTGEKVFLECVQDMDHENMFWYRQDPGLGLRLIYFSYDVKMKEKGDIPEGYSVSREKKERFSLILESASTNQTSMYLCASRRAGSGANVLTFGAGSRLTVL.

The CDR3 nucleotides are TGTGCCAGCCCCCCGAACCGACAGGGAGTAAACACCATATATTTT. This encodes CASPPNRQGVNTIYF. The chain recombines TRBV7-9 with TRBJ1-3, with 7 bases aligning to TRBD1. Germline loops: CDR1 SEHNR, CDR2 FQNEAQ (reference sequence). V was clipped by 8 bases and J by 6 bases; unmatched bases: 13. This CDR3 region has 15 residues.

CDR3 residues: CASMAHSTGDYGYTF. The CDR3 DNA sequence: TGTGCCAGTATGGCCCACTCGACAGGGGACTATGGCTACACCTTC. This rearrangement joins TRBV19 to TRBJ1-2, with 8 bases lining up with TRBD1. V shed 7 bases, J shed 3 bases, and the junction held 10 bases outside the gene matches. Germline assignment: CDR1 LNHDA and CDR2 SQIVND (reference sequence). This CDR3 comprises 15 residues.

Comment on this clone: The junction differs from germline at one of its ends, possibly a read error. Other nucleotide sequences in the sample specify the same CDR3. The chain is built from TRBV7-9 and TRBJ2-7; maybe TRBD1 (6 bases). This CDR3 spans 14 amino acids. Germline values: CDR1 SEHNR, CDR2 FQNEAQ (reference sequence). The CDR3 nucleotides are TGTGCTAGCAGCCCCTGGACAGTTAACTACGAGCAGTACTTC. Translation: CASSPWTVNYEQYF. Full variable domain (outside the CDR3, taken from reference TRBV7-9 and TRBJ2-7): DTGVSQNPRHKITKRGQNVTFRCDPISEHNRLYWYRQTLGQGPEFLTYFQNEAQLEKSRLLSDRFSAERPKGSFSTLEIQRTEQGDSAMYLCASSPWTVNYEQYFGPGTRLTVT.

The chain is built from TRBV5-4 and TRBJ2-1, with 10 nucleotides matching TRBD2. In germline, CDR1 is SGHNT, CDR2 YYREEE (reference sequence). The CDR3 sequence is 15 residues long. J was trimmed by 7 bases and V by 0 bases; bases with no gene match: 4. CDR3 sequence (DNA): TGTGCCAGCAGCTTGGCCGGGACTAGCGCTAATGAGCAGTTCTTC. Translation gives CASSLAGTSANEQFF.

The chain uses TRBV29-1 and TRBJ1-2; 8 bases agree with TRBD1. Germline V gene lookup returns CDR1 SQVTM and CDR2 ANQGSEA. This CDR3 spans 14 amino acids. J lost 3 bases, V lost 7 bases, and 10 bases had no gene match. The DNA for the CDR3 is TGCAGCGCAGGGACAGGATGGTATGACTATGGCTACACCTTC. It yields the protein CSAGTGWYDYGYTF.

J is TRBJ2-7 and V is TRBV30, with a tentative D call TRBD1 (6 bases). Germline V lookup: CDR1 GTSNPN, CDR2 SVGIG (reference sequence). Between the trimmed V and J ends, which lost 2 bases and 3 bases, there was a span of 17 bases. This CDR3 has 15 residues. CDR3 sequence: CAWSPLQGLRYEQYF. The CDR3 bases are TGTGCCTGGAGTCCTCTCCAGGGGTTACGCTACGAGCAGTACTTC.

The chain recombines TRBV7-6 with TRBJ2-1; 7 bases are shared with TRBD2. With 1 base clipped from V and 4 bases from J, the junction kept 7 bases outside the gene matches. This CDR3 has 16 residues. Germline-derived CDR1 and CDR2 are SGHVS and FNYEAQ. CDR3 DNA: TGTGCCAGCAGCTTAGTAGCTAGCGGCCAATACAATGAGCAGTTCTTC. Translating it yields CASSLVASGQYNEQFF.

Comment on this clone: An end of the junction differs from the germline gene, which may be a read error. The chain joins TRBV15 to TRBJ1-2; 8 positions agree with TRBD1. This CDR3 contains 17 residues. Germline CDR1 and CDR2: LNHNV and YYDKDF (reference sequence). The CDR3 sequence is CATSRGRTGPTGAGCTF. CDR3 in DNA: TGTGCCACCAGCAGAGGGAGGACAGGGCCGACTGGGGCGGGCTGCACCTTC. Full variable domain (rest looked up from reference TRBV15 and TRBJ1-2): DAMVIQNPRYQVTQFGKPVTLSCSQTLNHNVMYWYQQKSSQAPKLLFHYYDKDFNNEADTPDNFQSRRPNTSFCFLDIRSPGLGDTAMYLCATSRGRTGPTGAGCTFGSGTRLTVV.

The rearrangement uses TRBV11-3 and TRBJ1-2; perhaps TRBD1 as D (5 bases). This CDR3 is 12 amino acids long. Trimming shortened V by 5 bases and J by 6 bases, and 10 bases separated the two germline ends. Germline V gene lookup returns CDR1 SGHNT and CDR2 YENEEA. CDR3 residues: CASSAAGNGYTF. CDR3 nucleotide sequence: TGTGCCAGCAGCGCCGCAGGGAATGGCTACACCTTC. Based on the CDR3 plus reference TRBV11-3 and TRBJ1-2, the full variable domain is EAGVVQSPRYKIIEKKQPVAFWCNPISGHNTLYWYLQNLGQGPELLIRYENEEAVDDSQLPKDRFSAERLKGVDSTLKIQPAELGDSAVYLCASSAAGNGYTFGSGTRLTVV.

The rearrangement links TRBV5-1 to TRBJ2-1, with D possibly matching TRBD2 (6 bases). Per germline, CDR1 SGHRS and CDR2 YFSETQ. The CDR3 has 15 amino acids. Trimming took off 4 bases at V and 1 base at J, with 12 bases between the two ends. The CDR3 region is CASSLNGGSYNEQFF. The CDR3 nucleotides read TGCGCCAGCAGCCTAAACGGGGGATCCTACAATGAGCAGTTCTTC. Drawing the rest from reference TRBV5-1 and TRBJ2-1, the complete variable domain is KAGVTQTPRYLIKTRGQQVTLSCSPISGHRSVSWYQQTPGQGLQFLFEYFSETQRNKGNFPGRFSGRQFSNSRSEMNVSTLELGDSALYLCASSLNGGSYNEQFFGPGTRLTVL.

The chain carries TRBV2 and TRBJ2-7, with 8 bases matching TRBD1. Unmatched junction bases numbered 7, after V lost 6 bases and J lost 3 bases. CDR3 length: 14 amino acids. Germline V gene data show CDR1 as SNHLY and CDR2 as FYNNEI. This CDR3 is CASRGGQASYEQYF. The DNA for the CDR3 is TGTGCCAGCAGAGGGGGACAGGCAAGCTACGAGCAGTACTTC.

In DNA form, the CDR3 reads TGTGCCAGCAGTCCACAGGGCACCCATAATTCACCCCTCCACTTT. This encodes CASSPQGTHNSPLHF. V usage is TRBV6-5 and J usage is TRBJ1-6; D is perhaps TRBD1 (6 bases). This CDR3 contains 15 residues. The V end was cut by 5 bases, the J end by 5 bases, with 13 bases between. The germline gives CDR1 MNHEY, CDR2 SVGAGI.

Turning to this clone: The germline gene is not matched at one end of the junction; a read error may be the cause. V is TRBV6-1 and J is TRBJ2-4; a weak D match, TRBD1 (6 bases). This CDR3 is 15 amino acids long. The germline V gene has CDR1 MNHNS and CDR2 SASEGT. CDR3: CASSEIGGAQNIQYF. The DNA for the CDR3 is TGTGCCAGCAGTGAAATAGGGGGAGCCCAAAACATTCAGTACTTC.

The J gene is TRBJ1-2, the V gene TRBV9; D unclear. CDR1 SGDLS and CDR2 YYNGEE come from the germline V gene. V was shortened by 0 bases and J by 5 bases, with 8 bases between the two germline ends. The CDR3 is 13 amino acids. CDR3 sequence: CASSVALEYGYTF. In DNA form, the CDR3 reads TGTGCCAGCAGCGTAGCTTTGGAGTATGGCTACACCTTC.

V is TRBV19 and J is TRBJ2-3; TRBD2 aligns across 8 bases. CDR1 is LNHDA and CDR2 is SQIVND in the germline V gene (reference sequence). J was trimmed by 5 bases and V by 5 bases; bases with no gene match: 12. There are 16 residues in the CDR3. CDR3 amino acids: CASSLGAGTSGDTQYF. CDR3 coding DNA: TGTGCCAGTAGTCTAGGGGCCGGGACTAGTGGAGATACGCAGTATTTT.

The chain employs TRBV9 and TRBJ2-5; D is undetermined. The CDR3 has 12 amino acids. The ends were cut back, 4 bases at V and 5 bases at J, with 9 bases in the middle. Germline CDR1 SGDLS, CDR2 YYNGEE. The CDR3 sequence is CASSLHEETQYF. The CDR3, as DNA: TGTGCCAGCAGCCTCCATGAGGAGACCCAGTACTTC. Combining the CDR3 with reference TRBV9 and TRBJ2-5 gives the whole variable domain DSGVTQTPKHLITATGQRVTLRCSPRSGDLSVYWYQQSLDQGLQFLIQYYNGEERAKGNILERFSAQQFPDLHSELNLSSLELGDSALYFCASSLHEETQYFGPGTRLLVL.

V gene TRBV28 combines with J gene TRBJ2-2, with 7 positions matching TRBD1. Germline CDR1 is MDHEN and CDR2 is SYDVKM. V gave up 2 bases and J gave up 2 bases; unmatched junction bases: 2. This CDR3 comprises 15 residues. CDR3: CASSLGDSNTGELFF. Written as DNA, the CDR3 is TGTGCCAGCAGTTTAGGGGACAGCAACACCGGGGAGCTGTTTTTT.

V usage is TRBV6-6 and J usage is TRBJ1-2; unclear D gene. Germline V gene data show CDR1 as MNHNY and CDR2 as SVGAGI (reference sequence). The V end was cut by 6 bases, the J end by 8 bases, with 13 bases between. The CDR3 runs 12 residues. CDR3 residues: CASSPNTGGYTF. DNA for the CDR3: TGTGCCAGCAGCCCAAATACCGGGGGCTACACCTTC.

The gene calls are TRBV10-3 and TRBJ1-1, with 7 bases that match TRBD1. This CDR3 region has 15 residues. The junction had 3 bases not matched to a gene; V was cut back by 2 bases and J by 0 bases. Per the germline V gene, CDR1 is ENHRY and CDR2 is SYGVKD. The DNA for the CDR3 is TGTGCCATCAGTGAGGCCGGGACAGTGAACACTGAAGCTTTCTTT. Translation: CAISEAGTVNTEAFF.

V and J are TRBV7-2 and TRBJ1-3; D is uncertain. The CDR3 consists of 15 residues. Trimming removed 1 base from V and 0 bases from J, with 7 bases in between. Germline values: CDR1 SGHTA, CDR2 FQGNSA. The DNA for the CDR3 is TGTGCCAGCAGCTTAGGGCCGCTCTCTGGAAACACCATATATTTT. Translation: CASSLGPLSGNTIYF.

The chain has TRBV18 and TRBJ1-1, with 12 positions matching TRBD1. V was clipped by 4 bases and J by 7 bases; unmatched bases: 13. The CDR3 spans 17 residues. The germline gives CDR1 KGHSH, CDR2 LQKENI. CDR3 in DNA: TGTGCCAGCTCACTGTCCCCGGGACAGGGGGCGCCGGGTGAAGCTTTCTTT. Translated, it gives CASSLSPGQGAPGEAFF.

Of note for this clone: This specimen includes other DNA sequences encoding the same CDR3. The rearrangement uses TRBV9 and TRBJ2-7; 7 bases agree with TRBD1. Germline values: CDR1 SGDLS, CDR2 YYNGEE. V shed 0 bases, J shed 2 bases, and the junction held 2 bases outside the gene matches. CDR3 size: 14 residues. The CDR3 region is CASSVGTGAYEQYF. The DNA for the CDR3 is TGTGCCAGCAGCGTAGGGACAGGTGCCTACGAGCAGTACTTC.

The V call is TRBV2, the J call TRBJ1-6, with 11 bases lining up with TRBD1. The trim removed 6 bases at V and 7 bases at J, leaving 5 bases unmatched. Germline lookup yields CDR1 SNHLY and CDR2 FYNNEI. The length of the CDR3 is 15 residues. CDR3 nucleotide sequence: TGTGCCAGCAGACGGACAGGGGGCACGAATTCACCCCTCCACTTT. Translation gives CASRRTGGTNSPLHF.

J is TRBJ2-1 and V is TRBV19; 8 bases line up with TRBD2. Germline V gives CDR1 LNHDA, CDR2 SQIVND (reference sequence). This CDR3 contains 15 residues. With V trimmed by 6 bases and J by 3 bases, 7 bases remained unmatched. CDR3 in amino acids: CASRLRRGDYNEQFF. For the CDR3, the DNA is TGTGCCAGTAGGTTGAGGCGGGGGGACTACAATGAGCAGTTCTTC.

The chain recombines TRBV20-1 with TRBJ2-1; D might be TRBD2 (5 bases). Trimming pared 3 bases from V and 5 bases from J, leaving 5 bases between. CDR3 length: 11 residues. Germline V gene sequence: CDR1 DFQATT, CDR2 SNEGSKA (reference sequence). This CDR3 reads CSARRDNEQFF. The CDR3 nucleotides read TGCAGTGCTAGGCGGGACAATGAGCAGTTCTTC.